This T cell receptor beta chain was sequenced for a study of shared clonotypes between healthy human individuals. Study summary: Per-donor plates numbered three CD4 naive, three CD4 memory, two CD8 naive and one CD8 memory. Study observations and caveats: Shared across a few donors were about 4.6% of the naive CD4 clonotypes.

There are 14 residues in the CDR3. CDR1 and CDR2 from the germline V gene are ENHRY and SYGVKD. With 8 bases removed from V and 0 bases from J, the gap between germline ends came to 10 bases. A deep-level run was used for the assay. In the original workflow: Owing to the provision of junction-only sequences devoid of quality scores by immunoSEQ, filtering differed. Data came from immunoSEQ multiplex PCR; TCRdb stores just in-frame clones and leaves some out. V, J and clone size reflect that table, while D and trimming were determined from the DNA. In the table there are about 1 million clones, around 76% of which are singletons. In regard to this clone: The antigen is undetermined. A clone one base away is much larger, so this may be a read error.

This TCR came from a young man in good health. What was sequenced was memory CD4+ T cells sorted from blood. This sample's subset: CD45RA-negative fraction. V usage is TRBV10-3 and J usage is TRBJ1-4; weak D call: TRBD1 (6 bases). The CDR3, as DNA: TGTGCCATCGGCCGGACAGCAACTAATGAAAAACTGTTTTTT. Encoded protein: CAIGRTATNEKLFF.